This TCR beta chain was identified in a study of T cells in Graves' hyperthyroidism and ophthalmopathy (dated by TCRdb to about 2019). Background on the whole study: Peripheral blood was sampled at the time of initial diagnosis, prior to any treatment. Whether ophthalmopathy could be predicted prospectively was tested in an independent validation cohort made up of roughly 19 hyperthyroidism patients plus 17 patients who later progressed to ophthalmopathy. In six Graves' hyperthyroidism patients, the study also compared T-cell repertoires from thyroid tissue with T-cell repertoires from blood. For training and testing, the 100 or so patients in the discovery cohort were randomly divided in a 7:3 ratio. The paper reports TCR Vbeta CDR3 sequencing of roughly 140 peripheral blood samples: around 45 ophthalmopathy, 70 to 85 hyperthyroidism and 17 progressor patients. After blood sampling, hyperthyroidism patients were treated with methimazole at a starting dose of 30 mg daily, and ophthalmopathy patients were treated with high-dose intravenous methylprednisolone. A discovery cohort of roughly 100 patients, 43 with Graves' ophthalmopathy and under 60 with stable Graves' hyperthyroidism, was used to find distinguishing TCR V-J signatures.

TCR beta CDR3 regions were amplified from RNA transcripts. For the first round of RT-PCR on the TCR CDR3, the HTBI primer set was used together with the Qiagen OneStep RT-PCR kit. Libraries were constructed in a second round of multiplex PCR, after which size selection and purification were performed. The libraries were sequenced on an Illumina HiSeq2000 using paired-end 100 bp reads. As for the authors' bioinformatics: SOAPnuke was used to process the raw data, throwing out any read that contained adapters or uncalled bases, had a mean Phred below 15, or lacked an exact constant-primer or identifier match. High-quality paired reads were merged using COPE v1.2.5, and each unique nucleotide sequence was defined as a clonotype. MiTCR v1.1 was used to align the clonotypes against IMGT TRBV, TRBD and TRBJ reference segments. Only V-J combinations with frequency above 0.0001, covering about 99% of repertoires, were analysed. A TCS score was defined as the ratio between F50 (clonal expansion) and ExV (chaos), using BLOSUM62-based TCRdist between CDR3 peptides within each V-J. Welch's t-statistics and random forest reduced approximately 520 V-J features to 13, which were used in a naive Bayes classifier (R e1071). Starting from the raw public reads, TCRdb applied fastp trimming at Q25, assembled clones with MiXCR and retained in-frame beta chains. Identical CDR3 proteins give one entry, which carries the most common genes and DNA. The V and J calls here are based on TCRdb, not the publication. For this sample there are around 500,000 distinct CDR3 sequences; roughly 16% appear just once. Jointly, the top ten make up less than 30% of the sample.

Remarks on this clonotype: Its antigen is currently not known. Qualities for individual bases were not recorded, and no much larger clone is one base off.

On the study overall, not on this receptor specifically: In cross-validation, a model built on a 13 V-J signature told ophthalmopathy apart from stable hyperthyroidism with approximately 91% sensitivity and around 84% specificity, and in testing the same model reached 80%/75%. Most expanded thyroid clonotypes (frequency above 0.001) were also detected in blood, a finding suggesting that blood repertoires may reflect thyroid immune responses. In validation, the model predicted progression to ophthalmopathy with around 71% sensitivity and 72% to 85% specificity, a median of 6.5 months before onset. No statistical method was used to fix the sample size in advance, and group allocation was not hidden from the investigators.

Ophthalmopathy patients had moderately to severely active disease, Clinical Activity Score of at least 3, NOSPECS grade of at least 4, and duration under 3 months. Any patient with an uncontrolled infection, another autoimmune disease, pregnancy or lactation was excluded. Clinical symptoms, serum thyroxine and TRAb, thyroid ultrasound, and orbital computed tomography formed the basis for the diagnoses. Ficoll-Paque density gradient centrifugation was used to isolate PBMCs from 10 ml of fresh peripheral blood. Trizol reagent was used to extract total RNA, and RNA quality was then checked on an Agilent 2100 Bioanalyzer. For CDR1 and CDR2, the germline V gene lists LGHNA and YNFKEQ. The cysteine opens and the phenylalanine closes a CDR3 of 19 amino acids. Of the read, only the CDR3 DNA is kept; its 57 bases are in frame from base 1. Here V drops 2 bases and J drops 3 bases, and the junction holds 9 bases not matched to any gene.

The source is a woman aged 25 to 39 with Graves' ophthalmopathy. Rearrangement joined TRBV4-2 to TRBJ2-6; 11 central nucleotides agree with TRBD2. Sequencing used blood. The CDR3 reads CASSQPLAGAPGGANVLTF. At the DNA level, the sequence is TGTGCCAGCAGCCAACCACTAGCGGGAGCCCCGGGTGGGGCCAACGTCCTGACTTTC.